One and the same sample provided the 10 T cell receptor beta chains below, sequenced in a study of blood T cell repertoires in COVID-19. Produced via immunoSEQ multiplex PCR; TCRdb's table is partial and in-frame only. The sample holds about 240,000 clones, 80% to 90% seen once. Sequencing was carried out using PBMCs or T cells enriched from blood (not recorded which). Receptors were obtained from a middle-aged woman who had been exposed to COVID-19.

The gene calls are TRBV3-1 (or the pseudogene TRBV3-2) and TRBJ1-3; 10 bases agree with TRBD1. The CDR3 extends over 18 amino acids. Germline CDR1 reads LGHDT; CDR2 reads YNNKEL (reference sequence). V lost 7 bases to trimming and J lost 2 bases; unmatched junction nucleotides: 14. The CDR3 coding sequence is TGTGCCAGCACTCATTCCCCACGAGGACAGGGGGCTGGAAACACCATATATTTT. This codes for CASTHSPRGQGAGNTIYF.

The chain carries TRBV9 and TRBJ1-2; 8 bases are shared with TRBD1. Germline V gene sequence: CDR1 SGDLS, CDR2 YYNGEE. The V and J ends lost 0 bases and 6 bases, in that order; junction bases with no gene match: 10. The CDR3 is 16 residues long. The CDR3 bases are TGTGCCAGCAGCGTAGAGGACAGGGACGGATTGAATGGCTACACCTTC. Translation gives CASSVEDRDGLNGYTF.

CDR3 sequence (DNA): TGTGCCAGCAGCCCCAGCGGATCTTACAATGAGCAGTTCTTC. This codes for CASSPSGSYNEQFF. J is TRBJ2-1 and V is TRBV7-9; perhaps TRBD2 as D (5 bases). Germline loops: CDR1 SEHNR, CDR2 FQNEAQ (reference sequence). The length of the CDR3 is 14 residues. Trimming removed 5 bases from V and 4 bases from J, with 12 bases in between.

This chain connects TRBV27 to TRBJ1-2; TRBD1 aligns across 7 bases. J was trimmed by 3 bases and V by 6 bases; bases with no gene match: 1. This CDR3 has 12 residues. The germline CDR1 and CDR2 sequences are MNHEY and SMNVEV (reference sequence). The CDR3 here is CASRQGYYGYTF. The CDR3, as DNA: TGTGCCAGCAGACAGGGGTACTATGGCTACACCTTC.

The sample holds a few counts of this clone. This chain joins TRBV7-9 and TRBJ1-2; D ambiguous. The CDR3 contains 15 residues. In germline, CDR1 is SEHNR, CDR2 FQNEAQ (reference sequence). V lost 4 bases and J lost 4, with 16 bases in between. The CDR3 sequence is CASSSTHEASYGYTF. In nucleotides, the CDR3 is TGTGCCAGCAGCTCCACCCATGAGGCATCCTATGGCTACACCTTC.

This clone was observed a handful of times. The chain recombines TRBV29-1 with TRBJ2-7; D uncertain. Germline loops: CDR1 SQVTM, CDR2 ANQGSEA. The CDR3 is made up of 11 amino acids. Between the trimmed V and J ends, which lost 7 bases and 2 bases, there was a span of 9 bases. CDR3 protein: CSAITAYEQYF. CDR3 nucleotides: TGCAGCGCCATCACGGCCTACGAGCAGTACTTC.

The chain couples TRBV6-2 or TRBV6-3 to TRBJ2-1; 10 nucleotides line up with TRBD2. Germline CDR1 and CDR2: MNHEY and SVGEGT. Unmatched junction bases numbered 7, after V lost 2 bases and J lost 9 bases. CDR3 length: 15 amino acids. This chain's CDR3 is CASSYGLAGVGEQFF. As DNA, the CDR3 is TGTGCCAGCAGTTACGGGCTAGCGGGGGTAGGTGAGCAGTTCTTC.

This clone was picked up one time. The CDR3, as DNA: TGTGCCAGCAGCACGTCGACAGGGGGCGTCTCTAATGGCTACACCTTC. This gives the protein CASSTSTGGVSNGYTF. The chain employs TRBV7-9 and TRBJ1-2; TRBD1 agrees at 10 bases. The length of the CDR3 is 16 residues. The V and J ends lost 5 bases and 6 bases, in that order; junction bases with no gene match: 12. Germline values: CDR1 SEHNR, CDR2 FQNEAQ (reference sequence). Using reference TRBV7-9 and TRBJ1-2 for the parts outside the CDR3, the full variable domain is DTGVSQNPRHKITKRGQNVTFRCDPISEHNRLYWYRQTLGQGPEFLTYFQNEAQLEKSRLLSDRFSAERPKGSFSTLEIQRTEQGDSAMYLCASSTSTGGVSNGYTFGSGTRLTVV.

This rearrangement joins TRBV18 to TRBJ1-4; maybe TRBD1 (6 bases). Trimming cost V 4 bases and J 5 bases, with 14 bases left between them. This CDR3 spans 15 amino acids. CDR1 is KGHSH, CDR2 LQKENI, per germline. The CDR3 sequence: CASSLDSYENEKLFF. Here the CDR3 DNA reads TGTGCCAGCTCACTGGACAGTTACGAAAATGAAAAACTGTTTTTT.

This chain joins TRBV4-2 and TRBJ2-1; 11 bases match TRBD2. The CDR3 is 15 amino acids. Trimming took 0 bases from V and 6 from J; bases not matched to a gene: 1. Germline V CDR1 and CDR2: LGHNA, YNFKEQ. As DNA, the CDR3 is TGTGCCAGCAGCCAAGATAGCGGGGGGGCCAATGAGCAGTTCTTC. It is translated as CASSQDSGGANEQFF.